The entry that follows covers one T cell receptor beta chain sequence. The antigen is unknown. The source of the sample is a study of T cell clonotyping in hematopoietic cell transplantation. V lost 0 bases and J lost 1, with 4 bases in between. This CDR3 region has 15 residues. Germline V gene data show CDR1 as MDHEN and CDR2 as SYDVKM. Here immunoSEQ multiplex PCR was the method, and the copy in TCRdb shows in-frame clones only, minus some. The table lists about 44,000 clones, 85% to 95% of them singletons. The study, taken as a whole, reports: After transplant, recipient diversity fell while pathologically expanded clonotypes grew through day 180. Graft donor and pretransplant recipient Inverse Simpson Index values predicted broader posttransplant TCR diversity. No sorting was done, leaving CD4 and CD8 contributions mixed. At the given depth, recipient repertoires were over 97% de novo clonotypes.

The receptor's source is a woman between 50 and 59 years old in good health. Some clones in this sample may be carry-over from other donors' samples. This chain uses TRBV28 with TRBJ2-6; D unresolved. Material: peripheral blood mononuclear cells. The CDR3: CASSLWGSGANVLTF. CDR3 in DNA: TGTGCCAGCAGTTTATGGGGATCTGGGGCCAACGTCCTGACTTTC. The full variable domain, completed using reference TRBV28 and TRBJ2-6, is DVKVTQSSRYLVKRTGEKVFLECVQDMDHENMFWYRQDPGLGLRLIYFSYDVKMKEKGDIPEGYSVSREKKERFSLILESASTNQTSMYLCASSLWGSGANVLTFGAGSRLTVL.